The 4 T cell receptor beta chains presented below share a single source sample, sequenced in a study of graft-versus-host responses after intestinal transplantation. The protocol was immunoSEQ multiplex PCR, while the TCRdb copy is restricted to in-frame clones and leaves out a portion. This repertoire shows 8,600 or so clones, roughly 29% found once; its top ten account for approximately 5%. Co-plating was performed using around 200,000 CFSE-labeled responder cells and around 200,000 irradiated, violet-dye-labeled stimulator cells. Material: alloreactive CD8+ T cells from a mixed lymphocyte reaction culture, obtained before transplantation. Subset noted: CFSE-low proliferating T cells sorted from roughly 6-day pre-transplant mixed lymphocyte reaction (GvH or HvG direction). These TCRs come from a human patient who was an organ donor for intestinal transplantation.

The rearrangement links TRBV7-2 to TRBJ2-3; 10 bases align to TRBD2. Germline-derived CDR1 and CDR2 are SGHTA and FQGNSA. This CDR3 contains 16 residues. The J segment lost 5 bases and the V segment lost 5 bases, leaving 10 bases of the junction unmatched. This CDR3 reads CASSLLAGAPGDTQYF. Here the CDR3 DNA reads TGTGCCAGCAGCCTTCTAGCGGGGGCTCCTGGAGATACGCAGTATTTT.

This chain uses TRBV27 with TRBJ1-2, with D hard to call. Between the trimmed V and J ends, which lost 0 bases and 8 bases, there was a span of 16 bases. Germline V gene sequence: CDR1 MNHEY, CDR2 SMNVEV (reference sequence). This CDR3 is built from 15 residues. The chain's CDR3 is CASSLSENSLLGYTF. The CDR3 region has the DNA TGTGCCAGCAGTTTATCGGAGAATTCCCTCTTGGGCTACACCTTC.

This clone is large within its sample. The rearrangement joins TRBV25-1 to TRBJ2-7; no firm D call. CDR3 size: 14 residues. V was pared by 2 bases and J by 0 bases, with 8 bases between. Germline values: CDR1 MGHDK, CDR2 SYGVNS. The CDR3 region has the DNA TGTGCCAGCAGTGAAGAATCATCCTCCTACGAGCAGTACTTC. Translating it yields CASSEESSSYEQYF.

The rearrangement joins TRBV11-1 to TRBJ1-6; 9 nucleotides align to TRBD1. V lost 5 bases, J lost 9 bases, and 5 bases stayed unmatched. Germline CDR1 reads SGHAT; CDR2 reads FQDESV (reference sequence). There are 14 residues in the CDR3. For the CDR3, the DNA is TGTGCCAGCAGCCCGGGACAGGGTGGTTCACCCCTCCACTTT. This translates into CASSPGQGGSPLHF.